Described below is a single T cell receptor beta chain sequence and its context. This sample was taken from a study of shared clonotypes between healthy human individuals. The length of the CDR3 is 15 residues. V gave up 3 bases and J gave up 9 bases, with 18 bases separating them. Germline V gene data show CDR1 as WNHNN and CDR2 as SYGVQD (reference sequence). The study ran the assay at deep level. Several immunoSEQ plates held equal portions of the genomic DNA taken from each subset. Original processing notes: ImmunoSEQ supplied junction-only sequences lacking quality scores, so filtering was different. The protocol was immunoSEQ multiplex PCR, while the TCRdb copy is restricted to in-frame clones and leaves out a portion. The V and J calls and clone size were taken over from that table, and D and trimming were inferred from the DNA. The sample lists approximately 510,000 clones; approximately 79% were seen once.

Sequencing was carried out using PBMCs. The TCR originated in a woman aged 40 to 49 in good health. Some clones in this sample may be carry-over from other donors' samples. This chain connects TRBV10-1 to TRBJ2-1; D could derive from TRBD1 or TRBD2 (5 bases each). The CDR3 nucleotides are TGCGCCAGCAGTGATTCGGGGACCCCGCGGGCTGAGCAGTTCTTC. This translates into CASSDSGTPRAEQFF.